This section outlines one T cell receptor (beta chain) sequence together with its context. Its target is not known. The data derive from a study of Ad26.COV2.S vaccination and SARS-CoV-2 variants. Study results and limitations: Reportedly, spike-specific CD8+ and CD4+ T cell responses achieved substantial breadth once vaccination had taken place.

The CDR3 contains 12 residues. Germline V lookup: CDR1 LNHNV, CDR2 YYDKDF (reference sequence). Trimming took 5 bases from V and 5 from J, leaving 10 bases between them. Described treatment: some 20 received Ad26.COV2.S at low or high dose, single or two shots; about five received placebo; per-sample allocation not given. Sampling was performed 63 days after the first vaccine or placebo injection. Boston provided a donor who was an adult aged 18-55 years. Produced via immunoSEQ multiplex PCR; TCRdb's table is partial and in-frame only. The table lists 300,000 to 500,000 clones, 75% to 90% of them singletons.

J is TRBJ2-7 and V is TRBV15; D unresolved. This sequence was found in a person aged 18-60 years who received the Ad26.COV2.S COVID-19 vaccine or a placebo. Sequencing used peripheral blood, obtained in a trial of Ad26.COV2.S vaccine versus placebo. CDR3 nucleotides: TGTGCCACCAGCGACCCCAACCACGAGCAGTACTTC. Its translation is CATSDPNHEQYF.